The 27 T cell receptor beta chains below come from one sample, sequenced in a study of T-cell reconstitution after alpha-beta-depleted transplantation in children. For TCRbeta, the library was prepared with unique molecular identifiers. One entry per CDR3 protein results from TCRdb running MiXCR on the PCR reads. The sample includes about 1,000,000 distinct CDR3 sequences, roughly 31% of them seen just once. Sequenced material: PBMCs, mostly from graft donor cells, taken 360 days after TCRalphabeta/CD19-depleted stem cell transplant. The receptors come from a boy under three years old who had a stem cell transplant for SCID, so the T cells may come from the graft donor.

This clonotype has only a few counts. The rearrangement links TRBV14 to TRBJ1-2; 7 bases fit TRBD1. Germline values: CDR1 SGHDN, CDR2 FVKESK. The CDR3 extends over 14 amino acids. The V and J ends lost 3 bases and 5 bases, in that order; junction bases with no gene match: 6. The CDR3: CASSHTTGPYGYTF. As DNA, the CDR3 is TGTGCCAGCAGCCACACGACAGGGCCTTATGGCTACACCTTC. Looking up the rest from reference TRBV14 and TRBJ1-2 gives the full variable domain: EAGVTQFPSHSVIEKGQTVTLRCDPISGHDNLYWYRRVMGKEIKFLLHFVKESKQDESGMPNNRFLAERTGGTYSTLKVQPAELEDSGVYFCASSHTTGPYGYTFGSGTRLTVV.

This clonotype appeared a few times. The rearrangement uses TRBV7-2 and TRBJ1-6; D remains ambiguous. V lost 5 bases and J 6 bases, leaving 11 bases between the germline ends. Germline values: CDR1 SGHTA, CDR2 FQGNSA. The CDR3 length is 14 residues. CDR3 nucleotides: TGTGCCAGCAGCCCGGACGGATTTAATTCACCCCTCCACTTT. Protein: CASSPDGFNSPLHF.

Note on this clonotype: The conserved phenylalanine or tryptophan is not found at the CDR3 terminus, so this likely reflects a read error. The chain employs TRBV5-1 and TRBJ1-2; 11 bases fit TRBD1. CDR1 SGHRS and CDR2 YFSETQ come from the germline V gene. The CDR3 loop spans 13 amino acids. The V and J ends lost 3 bases and 5 bases, in that order; junction bases with no gene match: 0. The CDR3 loop reads CASSWDRGYGYTY. CDR3 bases: TGCGCCAGCAGCTGGGACAGGGGGTATGGCTACACCTAC.

The chain carries TRBV5-5 and TRBJ1-2; unclear D gene. The V end was cut by 4 bases, the J end by 7 bases, with 11 bases between. Germline V gives CDR1 SGHKS, CDR2 YYEKEE (reference sequence). The CDR3 is made up of 12 amino acids. The CDR3 is CASSPVVGGYTF. The CDR3 DNA reads as TGTGCCAGCAGCCCAGTGGTCGGTGGCTACACCTTC.

The chain recombines TRBV6-5 with TRBJ2-7; D is uncertain. The CDR3 covers 14 residues. V dropped 2 bases and J dropped 2 bases, with 10 bases sitting between them. CDR1 and CDR2 from the germline V gene are MNHEY and SVGAGI. The CDR3 coding sequence is TGTGCCAGCAGTTACGAGGCGCTACCCTACGAGCAGTACTTC. Translating it yields CASSYEALPYEQYF.

V is TRBV7-3 and J is TRBJ2-1, with D perhaps given as TRBD1 or TRBD2 (5 bases each). The germline V gene encodes CDR1 SGHTA and CDR2 FQGTGA. V shed 5 bases and J shed 7 bases, with 24 bases lying between them. The CDR3 loop spans 17 amino acids. CDR3 in DNA: TGTGCCAGCAGCCAACCCGAGGGGTTAGAAGGGTGGAATGAGCAGTTCTTC. Residues: CASSQPEGLEGWNEQFF.

The rearrangement joins TRBV6-5 to TRBJ2-3; 8 bases agree with TRBD2. V was clipped by 1 base and J by 5 bases; unmatched bases: 11. This CDR3 is 17 amino acids long. Germline CDR1 reads MNHEY; CDR2 reads SVGAGI. CDR3 protein: CASSYWGGGGIGDTQYF. In DNA, the CDR3 is TGTGCCAGCAGTTACTGGGGGGGCGGGGGGATTGGAGATACGCAGTATTTT.

The chain has TRBV20-1 and TRBJ2-7; 7 nucleotides line up with TRBD1. The CDR3 loop spans 14 amino acids. In germline, CDR1 is DFQATT, CDR2 SNEGSKA (reference sequence). The V and J ends lost 0 bases and 4 bases, in that order; junction bases with no gene match: 6. The CDR3 sequence: CSARDDRDRYEQYF. CDR3 nucleotides: TGCAGTGCTAGAGACGACAGGGATCGATACGAGCAGTACTTC.

The rearrangement links TRBV19 to TRBJ2-1; 9 bases are a match to TRBD2. The CDR3 consists of 15 residues. The germline gives CDR1 LNHDA, CDR2 SQIVND (reference sequence). The junction had 7 bases not matched to a gene; V was cut back by 0 bases and J by 10 bases. CDR3 sequence: CASSIDLGLAREQFF. The CDR3, as DNA: TGTGCCAGTAGTATAGATTTGGGACTAGCAAGGGAGCAGTTCTTC. The entire variable domain, with the rest obtained from reference TRBV19 and TRBJ2-1, is as follows: DGGITQSPKYLFRKEGQNVTLSCEQNLNHDAMYWYRQDPGQGLRLIYYSQIVNDFQKGDIAEGYSVSREKKESFPLTVTSAQKNPTAFYLCASSIDLGLAREQFFGPGTRLTVL.

This clonotype was picked up many times. The CDR3: CASSRGGADTEAFF. CDR3 nucleotides: TGTGCCAGCAGTCGGGGGGGGGCGGACACTGAAGCTTTCTTT. The V and J genes are TRBV6-1 and TRBJ1-1, with a weak D call TRBD1 (6 bases). The CDR3 spans 14 residues. Trimming pared 5 bases from V and 3 bases from J, leaving 13 bases between. Germline lookup yields CDR1 MNHNS and CDR2 SASEGT.

V usage is TRBV12-3 or TRBV12-4 and J usage is TRBJ1-1, with a tentative D call TRBD1 (6 bases). Trimming took 7 bases from V and 2 from J, leaving 11 bases between them. This CDR3 region has 13 residues. CDR3 coding DNA: TGTGCCAGCAATACCAGGGGTAACACTGAAGCTTTCTTT. Protein sequence: CASNTRGNTEAFF.

This clonotype has only a few counts. V and J are TRBV28 and TRBJ1-2, with TRBD1 as a possible D gene (6 bases). Trimming pared 3 bases from V and 4 bases from J, leaving 21 bases between. The CDR3 length is 17 residues. The germline V gene encodes CDR1 MDHEN and CDR2 SYDVKM. CDR3 bases: TGTGCCAGCAGTTTTCCGGGACAATACTCTGGACCCTATGGCTACACCTTC. This codes for CASSFPGQYSGPYGYTF.

This chain uses TRBV11-1 with TRBJ2-5, with D perhaps matching TRBD1 (5 bases). CDR1 is SGHAT and CDR2 is FQDESV in the germline V gene (reference sequence). The length of the CDR3 is 20 residues. The V gene lost 1 base and the J gene lost 4 bases, with 28 bases spanning the gap. The CDR3 DNA reads as TGTGCCAGCAGCTTAGGAAGTGAGGTGCTTCCTAGGGGTCGGCGAGAGACCCAGTACTTC. Protein sequence: CASSLGSEVLPRGRRETQYF.

This clonotype was seen only a few times. The V gene is TRBV7-9, the J gene TRBJ2-7; TRBD1 matches 9 bases. The CDR3 sequence is 15 residues long. V was pared by 5 bases and J by 5 bases, with 10 bases of the junction left unmatched. Germline CDR1 SEHNR, CDR2 FQNEAQ (reference sequence). The CDR3 bases are TGTGCCAGCAGCAGAACCCCCGGGACAGGGAACGAGCAGTACTTC. Translating it yields CASSRTPGTGNEQYF.

This clonotype turned up a few times. The CDR3 DNA follows: TGTGCCACCAGTTTCATCTCCTACGAGCAGTACTTC. This sequence encodes CATSFISYEQYF. The rearrangement joins TRBV24-1 to TRBJ2-7; D remains ambiguous. The germline gives CDR1 KGHDR, CDR2 SFDVKD. V lost 6 bases and J lost 0, with 5 bases in between. This CDR3 spans 12 amino acids.

V and J are TRBV2 and TRBJ2-7; 7 bases map to TRBD1. Germline CDR1 reads SNHLY; CDR2 reads FYNNEI. With 4 bases clipped from V and 6 bases from J, the junction kept 9 bases outside the gene matches. The CDR3 totals 14 residues. The CDR3 DNA is TGTGCCAGCAGTGCCGACAGGGTCGGGGCCGAGCAGTACTTC. Translation gives CASSADRVGAEQYF.

This clonotype was detected only a few times. The gene calls are TRBV28 and TRBJ1-2; no clear D. CDR3 length: 12 residues. Germline V gives CDR1 MDHEN, CDR2 SYDVKM. V lost 6 bases and J 8 bases, leaving 13 bases between the germline ends. CDR3: CASSQKEWGYTF. DNA for the CDR3: TGTGCCAGCAGCCAGAAGGAGTGGGGCTACACCTTC.

In its sample, this clonotype was seen many times. CDR3 sequence reads: CASSRGQTAQETQYF. DNA for the CDR3: TGCGCCAGCAGCCGTGGACAGACAGCCCAAGAGACCCAGTACTTC. This chain uses TRBV5-1 with TRBJ2-5, with D maybe TRBD1 (6 bases). The V end lost 4 bases, the J end lost 1 base, and 14 bases lay between the germline ends. CDR1 is SGHRS and CDR2 is YFSETQ in the germline V gene. The CDR3 has 15 amino acids.

This chain connects TRBV6-1 to TRBJ2-2; 11 nucleotides align to TRBD1. V lost 5 bases, J lost 3 bases, and 8 bases stayed unmatched. This CDR3 has 17 residues. CDR1 is MNHNS, CDR2 SASEGT, per germline. For the CDR3, the DNA is TGTGCCAGCAGTCGCCGGGACAGGGGGTATGACACCGGGGAGCTGTTTTTT. Amino acids: CASSRRDRGYDTGELFF.

Only a few counts were recorded for this clonotype. This chain connects TRBV12-3 or TRBV12-4 to TRBJ2-7; D not resolved. The V and J ends lost 3 bases and 3 bases respectively, with 12 bases between them. The CDR3 contains 14 residues. CDR3 region: CASSFFRPLYEQYF. The DNA of the CDR3 is TGTGCCAGCAGTTTTTTTAGGCCTCTCTACGAGCAGTACTTC.

This clonotype was picked up a small number of times. The chain links TRBV11-2 to TRBJ2-2; 7 bases are shared with TRBD1. CDR1 SGHAT and CDR2 FQNNGV come from the germline V gene. The CDR3 is made up of 15 amino acids. V gave up 5 bases and J gave up 5 bases; unmatched junction bases: 8. The CDR3 bases are TGTGCCAGCAGCCTTCGACAGGGATGGACCGGGGAGCTGTTTTTT. The encoded protein is CASSLRQGWTGELFF.

This clonotype was seen a handful of times. The rearrangement joins TRBV7-2 to TRBJ1-2, with no clear D. In germline, CDR1 is SGHTA, CDR2 FQGNSA. This CDR3 has 12 residues. V was cut by 5 bases and J by 4 bases, with 8 bases left in between. The CDR3: CASSQQIYGYTF. CDR3 nucleotide sequence: TGTGCCAGCAGCCAACAGATCTATGGCTACACCTTC.

This clonotype turned up a few times. The chain has TRBV12-3 or TRBV12-4 and TRBJ2-5, with 7 bases that match TRBD1. V lost 6 bases to trimming and J lost 2 bases; unmatched junction nucleotides: 9. This CDR3 is built from 15 residues. The CDR3: CASSSGQTTQETQYF. The CDR3 nucleotides are TGTGCCAGCAGCTCGGGACAGACGACGCAAGAGACCCAGTACTTC.

This CDR3 is CASSQETDRQPQHF. CDR3 in DNA: TGTGCCAGCAGCCAGGAGACGGACAGGCAGCCCCAGCATTTT. The V call is TRBV4-2, the J call TRBJ1-5, with 7 bases that match TRBD1. J gave up 7 bases and V 3 bases, and 6 bases lay outside the gene matches. The CDR3 totals 14 residues. Germline V gives CDR1 LGHNA, CDR2 YNFKEQ.

This chain connects TRBV5-5 to TRBJ2-5; TRBD2 matches at 9 bases. The CDR3 is 17 residues long. The germline CDR1 and CDR2 sequences are SGHKS and YYEKEE (reference sequence). With V trimmed by 2 bases and J by 0 bases, 8 bases remained unmatched. The chain's CDR3 is CASSFSVTSGYQETQYF. The CDR3 DNA sequence: TGTGCCAGCAGCTTCTCGGTGACTAGCGGTTACCAAGAGACCCAGTACTTC.

This clonotype has only a few counts. V is TRBV30 and J is TRBJ2-3; 7 bases line up with TRBD1. V lost 5 bases to trimming and J lost 8 bases; unmatched junction nucleotides: 13. Germline V gene lookup returns CDR1 GTSNPN and CDR2 SVGIG (reference sequence). CDR3 length equals 14 residues. CDR3 region: CAWCQGVIPATQYF. The CDR3 coding sequence is TGTGCCTGGTGCCAGGGGGTCATCCCGGCTACGCAGTATTTT.

This clonotype has more than one count but fewer than ten. The rearrangement links TRBV27 to TRBJ2-6; no reliable D call. The length of the CDR3 is 16 residues. Trimming stripped 3 bases from V and 4 bases from J, with 13 bases between. Per germline, CDR1 MNHEY and CDR2 SMNVEV (reference sequence). CDR3 region: CASSFVGSTGANVLTF. CDR3 DNA: TGTGCCAGCAGTTTCGTAGGGTCTACCGGGGCCAACGTCCTGACTTTC. Combining the CDR3 with reference TRBV27 and TRBJ2-6 gives the whole variable domain EAQVTQNPRYLITVTGKKLTVTCSQNMNHEYMSWYRQDPGLGLRQIYYSMNVEVTDKGDVPEGYKVSRKEKRNFPLILESPSPNQTSLYFCASSFVGSTGANVLTFGAGSRLTVL.